What follows are 12 T cell receptor beta chains derived from one specimen sequenced in a study of blood T cell repertoires in COVID-19. Repertoires were generated with immunoSEQ multiplex PCR, while TCRdb's copy carries only in-frame clones and drops some. The sample has some 240,000 clones; about four fifths are singletons. The sequencing sample was made of PBMCs or T cells enriched from blood (not recorded which). The receptors derive from a man aged 50 or older who had recovered from COVID-19.

J is TRBJ2-2 and V is TRBV9, with D maybe TRBD2 (5 bases). The CDR3 loop spans 15 amino acids. V was pared by 0 bases and J by 0 bases, with 6 bases between. Per germline, CDR1 SGDLS and CDR2 YYNGEE. The CDR3 loop reads CASSVAGTNTGELFF. CDR3 in DNA: TGTGCCAGCAGCGTAGCCGGGACGAACACCGGGGAGCTGTTTTTT.

The chain joins TRBV7-3 to TRBJ2-7; 7 bases are shared with TRBD2. Trimming removed 3 bases from V and 4 bases from J; junction bases left unmatched: 9. The CDR3 sequence is 15 residues long. Germline CDR1 SGHTA, CDR2 FQGTGA. The CDR3 loop is CASSFRAGDGYEQYF. Here the CDR3 DNA reads TGTGCCAGCAGCTTCCGGGCGGGAGATGGATACGAGCAGTACTTC.

The CDR3 DNA reads as TGTGCCAGCAGCAGAGATCCTCAGGGGGCTGGTGGAAACACCATATATTTT. Translated: CASSRDPQGAGGNTIYF. The V gene is TRBV9, the J gene TRBJ1-3, with 8 bases fitting TRBD1. Looked up from germline, CDR1 is SGDLS and CDR2 is YYNGEE. V lost 4 bases, J lost 3 bases, and 12 bases stayed unmatched. The CDR3 spans 17 residues.

The chain joins TRBV7-3 to TRBJ2-7, with TRBD1 matching 8 bases. V lost 6 bases to trimming and J lost 0 bases; unmatched junction nucleotides: 1. The CDR3 has 13 amino acids. The germline V gene encodes CDR1 SGHTA and CDR2 FQGTGA. The CDR3 loop is CASRGTGSYEQYF. CDR3 DNA sequence: TGTGCCAGCAGGGGGACAGGCTCCTACGAGCAGTACTTC.

This chain uses TRBV6-5 with TRBJ2-3; maybe TRBD1 (6 bases). With 5 bases removed from V and 11 bases from J, the gap between germline ends came to 17 bases. The CDR3 loop spans 13 amino acids. Germline V gives CDR1 MNHEY, CDR2 SVGAGI. This CDR3 is CASSPTYRDMQYF. DNA of the CDR3: TGTGCCAGCAGTCCTACATACAGGGACATGCAGTATTTT.

This chain links TRBV7-3 with TRBJ2-6; 8 bases fit TRBD1. Germline lookup yields CDR1 SGHTA and CDR2 FQGTGA. After removal of 5 bases from V and 0 bases from J, the junction contained 12 bases not matched to a gene. The CDR3 extends over 19 amino acids. The CDR3 spells CASSPRQGSSRSGANVLTF. The DNA for the CDR3 is TGTGCCAGCAGCCCCCGACAGGGGTCCTCACGCTCTGGGGCCAACGTCCTGACTTTC.

The gene calls are TRBV5-1 and TRBJ2-7; 9 nucleotides align to TRBD1. V lost 3 bases and J lost 3; bases outside the gene matches: 7. The CDR3 extends over 15 amino acids. Germline V lookup: CDR1 SGHRS, CDR2 YFSETQ. CDR3 region: CASSSGTGQLYEQYF. The CDR3 nucleotides read TGCGCCAGCAGCTCAGGGACAGGGCAACTCTACGAGCAGTACTTC.

A word on this clone: Additional DNA sequences in this sample encode the identical CDR3. This chain uses TRBV5-8 with TRBJ2-7, with D hard to call. The CDR3 is 11 residues long. Germline CDR1 and CDR2: SGHTS and YDEGEE. V was pared by 2 bases and J by 3 bases, with 3 bases between. The CDR3 sequence: CASSFRYEQYF. In nucleotides, the CDR3 is TGTGCCAGCAGCTTCCGCTACGAGCAGTACTTC.

The genes are TRBV19 and TRBJ2-3, with D hard to call. The CDR3 runs 14 residues. Per the germline V gene, CDR1 is LNHDA and CDR2 is SQIVND (reference sequence). The V end lost 4 bases, the J end lost 4 bases, and 12 bases lay between the germline ends. Here the CDR3 reads CASSTVDSPDTQYF. CDR3 DNA sequence: TGTGCCAGTAGTACCGTAGATTCCCCAGATACGCAGTATTTT.

V gene TRBV12-3 or TRBV12-4 combines with J gene TRBJ1-2, with 7 bases lining up with TRBD1. Losses at the gene ends were 6 bases for V and 7 bases for J; bases not matched to a gene: 8. CDR3 size: 13 residues. The CDR3 is CASRTTGSPGYTF. The CDR3 bases are TGTGCCAGCAGGACGACAGGGTCGCCTGGCTACACCTTC.

The gene calls are TRBV5-6 and TRBJ1-6; TRBD1 matches at 7 bases. The CDR3 is made up of 13 amino acids. Trimming at V came to 2 bases and at J to 9 bases, leaving 2 bases not matched to a gene. In germline, CDR1 is SGHDT, CDR2 YYEEEE. The CDR3 region has the DNA TGTGCCAGCAGCTTCAACAGGGGTTCACCCCTCCACTTT. Translated, it gives CASSFNRGSPLHF.

The V gene is TRBV28, the J gene TRBJ2-3, with 8 bases matching TRBD1. The CDR3 runs 19 residues. Trimming cost V 3 bases and J 5 bases; bases outside gene matches: 19. Germline assignment: CDR1 MDHEN and CDR2 SYDVKM. The CDR3 reads CASSFAQWGLGTGRDTQYF. In DNA, the CDR3 is TGTGCCAGCAGTTTCGCGCAGTGGGGGCTCGGGACAGGACGAGATACGCAGTATTTT.